This passage covers 6 T cell receptor beta chains from one sample sequenced in a study of blood T cell repertoires in COVID-19. Assay used: immunoSEQ multiplex PCR; TCRdb lists only in-frame clones, some missing. The sample has roughly 320,000 clones, roughly 91% seen once. The specimen sequenced was peripheral blood. The receptors shown here come from a woman in her 30s with COVID-19, enrolled during active disease.

The chain carries TRBV7-6 and TRBJ2-3, with 14 bases aligning to TRBD2. This CDR3 spans 19 amino acids. Germline V CDR1 and CDR2: SGHVS, FNYEAQ. V trimming: 5 bases; J trimming: 0 bases; junction bases outside the gene matches: 10. The CDR3 spells CASSKAGTSGGISTDTQYF. The CDR3 bases are TGTGCCAGCAGCAAAGCCGGGACTAGCGGGGGTATTAGCACAGATACGCAGTATTTT. The full variable domain, in which reference TRBV7-6 and TRBJ2-3 provide the parts outside the CDR3, is GAGVSQSPRYKVTKRGQDVALRCDPISGHVSLYWYRQALGQGPEFLTYFNYEAQQDKSGLPNDRFSAERPEGSISTLTIQRTEQRDSAMYRCASSKAGTSGGISTDTQYFGPGTRLTVL.

The chain couples TRBV2 to TRBJ2-7, with 7 bases that match TRBD1. The ends lost 6 bases at V and 3 bases at J; junction bases unmatched: 8. CDR3 length equals 14 residues. Per germline, CDR1 SNHLY and CDR2 FYNNEI. The CDR3 DNA reads TGTGCCAGCAGGCGACTCGACAGGGACTACGAGCAGTACGTC. As protein: CASRRLDRDYEQYV.

The chain joins TRBV12-1 to TRBJ1-2. TRBV12-1 is listed as a pseudogene. CDR3 length equals 15 residues. In DNA, the CDR3 is TGTGCCAGCAGCTTTGTCGGCAAGGAGGGCTATGGCTACACCTTC. Its translation is CASSFVGKEGYGYTF.

The chain has TRBV6-6 and TRBJ1-6, with 10 bases matching TRBD1. Germline trimming cut 6 bases from V and 7 bases from J; bases unmatched to any gene: 6. There are 15 residues in the CDR3. Germline V CDR1 and CDR2: MNHNY, SVGAGI (reference sequence). CDR3 nucleotide sequence: TGTGCCAGCAGCTGGACAGGGGGGAACAATTCACCCCTCCACTTT. Amino acid sequence: CASSWTGGNNSPLHF.

The chain employs TRBV19 and TRBJ1-1, with D maybe TRBD1 (5 bases). CDR1 and CDR2 (germline): LNHDA, SQIVND (reference sequence). This CDR3 has 14 residues. Trimming left V 7 bases short and J 1 base short, with 13 bases between. CDR3 sequence: CASKSGGGNTEAFF. CDR3 in DNA: TGTGCCAGTAAGTCGGGGGGTGGGAACACTGAAGCTTTCTTT.

The V and J genes are TRBV19 and TRBJ1-5; no clear D. V lost 0 bases to trimming and J lost 7 bases, with 10 bases between them. This CDR3 has 14 residues. Germline CDR1 is LNHDA and CDR2 is SQIVND (reference sequence). The CDR3 is CASSIEDSTQPQHF. DNA for the CDR3: TGTGCCAGTAGTATAGAAGATTCCACACAGCCCCAGCATTTT.